The clone carrying this T cell receptor beta chain was observed a handful of times. This record belongs to a study of blood T cell repertoires in COVID-19. Looking at the study overall: Sites across the United States, Italy and Spain contributed samples from acute and convalescent COVID-19.

The CDR3 is made up of 11 amino acids. CDR1 is SEHNR, CDR2 FQNEAQ, per germline (reference sequence). V was pared by 7 bases and J by 7 bases, with 10 bases between. Original data processing: Estimation of nucleated cell counts relied on the amplification of reference gene primers. Sequenced by immunoSEQ multiplex PCR; TCRdb stores in-frame clones only, minus some. The D gene and trimming were derived from the DNA, and the V and J assignments and clone size from that table. The sample has around 180,000 clones; roughly 85% are singletons. This TCR was recovered from a human donor with active or convalescent COVID-19. The donor label of this sample is uncertain. The J gene is TRBJ1-1, the V gene TRBV7-9; D may be TRBD1 (5 bases). Source material: peripheral blood. The CDR3 sequence: CASIKTVEAFF. CDR3 sequence (DNA): TGTGCCAGCATCAAGACAGTTGAAGCTTTCTTT.